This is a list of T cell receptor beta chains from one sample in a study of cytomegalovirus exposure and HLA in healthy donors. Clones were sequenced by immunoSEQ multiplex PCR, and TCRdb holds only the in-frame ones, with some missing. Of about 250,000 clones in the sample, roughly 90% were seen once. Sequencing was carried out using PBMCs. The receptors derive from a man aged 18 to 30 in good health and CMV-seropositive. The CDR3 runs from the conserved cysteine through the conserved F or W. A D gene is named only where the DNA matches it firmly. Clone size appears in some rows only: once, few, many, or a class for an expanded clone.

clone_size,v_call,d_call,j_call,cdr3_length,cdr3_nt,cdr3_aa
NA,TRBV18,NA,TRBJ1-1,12,TGTGCCAGCTCCACACGGGGTGATGAAGCTTTCTTT,CASSTRGDEAFF
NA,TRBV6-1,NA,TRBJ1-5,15,TGTGCCAGCAGTGATCCCAAGAAACCCCTACAGCCCCAGCATTTT,CASSDPKKPLQPQHF
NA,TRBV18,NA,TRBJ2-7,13,TGTGCCAGCTCACCTGGGTCCGGCTACGAGCAGTACTTC,CASSPGSGYEQYF
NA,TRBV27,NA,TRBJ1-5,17,TGTGCCAGCAGTTTATGGGGGGGGCAGGATAGCAATCAGCCCCAGCATTTT,CASSLWGGQDSNQPQHF
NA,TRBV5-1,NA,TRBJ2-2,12,TGCGCCAGCAGCTTGGATGGGACACCGTTATTTTTT,CASSLDGTPLFF
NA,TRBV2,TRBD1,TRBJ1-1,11,TGTGCCAGTAACAGGGGCACTGAAGCTTTCTTT,CASNRGTEAFF
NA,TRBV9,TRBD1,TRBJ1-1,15,TGTGCCAGCAGCGGAGGGGACAGGAGAAACACTGAAGCTTTCTTT,CASSGGDRRNTEAFF
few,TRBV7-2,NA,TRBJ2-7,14,TGTGCCAGCAGCCCGACGAGGTTGTCCTACGAGCAGTACTTC,CASSPTRLSYEQYF
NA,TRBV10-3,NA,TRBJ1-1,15,TGTGCCATCACCGAGGGGGGGAGGAGAAAAGGTGAAGCTTTCTTT,CAITEGGRRKGEAFF
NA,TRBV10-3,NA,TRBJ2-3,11,TGTGCCATCAGTGGCGGGGATACGCAGTATTTT,CAISGGDTQYF
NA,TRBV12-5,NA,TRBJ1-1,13,TGTGCTAGTGGTTTGGAACAGGGCACTGAAGCTTTCTTT,CASGLEQGTEAFF
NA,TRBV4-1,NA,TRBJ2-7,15,TGCGCCAGCAGCCAAGTCCGGGATCTCCTGCACGAGCAGTACTTC,CASSQVRDLLHEQYF
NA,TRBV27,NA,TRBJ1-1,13,TGTGCCAGCAGTTGGATGAGGGACACTGAAGCTTTCTTT,CASSWMRDTEAFF
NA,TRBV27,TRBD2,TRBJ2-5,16,TGTGCCAGCAGTTTATCGGCGGGAGACAAGCAAGAGACCCAGTACTTC,CASSLSAGDKQETQYF
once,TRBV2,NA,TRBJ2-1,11,TGTGCCAGCAGCGCTCGGGACCCACAGTTCTTC,CASSARDPQFF
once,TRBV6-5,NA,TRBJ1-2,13,TGTGCCAGCACCCACGGGGGTGACTATGGCTACACCTTC,CASTHGGDYGYTF
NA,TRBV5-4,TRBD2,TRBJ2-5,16,TGTGCCAGCAGCTGGGGGACTAGCGGGAGAGGGGAGACCCAGTACTTC,CASSWGTSGRGETQYF
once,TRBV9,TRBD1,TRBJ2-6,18,TGTGCCAGCAGCGTAGTGGGTCAGGGGGCGGTTGGGGCCAACGTCCTGACTTTC,CASSVVGQGAVGANVLTF
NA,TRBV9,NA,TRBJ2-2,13,TGTGCCAGCAGCGTAGAGTCTACCGGGGAGCTGTTTTTT,CASSVESTGELFF
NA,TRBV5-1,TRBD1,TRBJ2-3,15,TGCGCCAGCAGCTTGGTTAACAGGGGGACAGATACGCAGTATTTT,CASSLVNRGTDTQYF
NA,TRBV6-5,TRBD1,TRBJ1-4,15,TGTGCCAGCAGAGAACAGGGACAGGGGAGTGAAAAACTGTTTTTT,CASREQGQGSEKLFF
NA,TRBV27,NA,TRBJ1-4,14,TGTGCCAGCCGACTAAGCAGAGGGGGTGAAAAACTGTTTTTT,CASRLSRGGEKLFF
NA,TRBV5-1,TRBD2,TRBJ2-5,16,TGCGCCAGCAGCTTGGCCGGGCTAGCGGGAGATGAGACCCAGTACTTC,CASSLAGLAGDETQYF
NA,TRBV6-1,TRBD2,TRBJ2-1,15,TGTGCCAGCCACCTAGCGGTAAGCTCCTACAATGAGCAGTTCTTC,CASHLAVSSYNEQFF
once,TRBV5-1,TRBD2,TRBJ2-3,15,TGCGCCAGCAGCCCTAGCGGTTCTAGCACAGATACGCAGTATTTT,CASSPSGSSTDTQYF
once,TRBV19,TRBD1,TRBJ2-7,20,TGTGCCAGTAGTATAGATTGCCCACCTCAACAGGGGCGGTACTCCTACGAGCAGTACTTC,CASSIDCPPQQGRYSYEQYF
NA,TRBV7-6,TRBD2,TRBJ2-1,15,TGTGCCAGCACACTAAGCGGGAGCTCCTACAATGAGCAGTTCTTC,CASTLSGSSYNEQFF
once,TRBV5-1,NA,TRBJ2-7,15,TGCGCCAGCAGCCATGGGGATCGGGGAGTCTACGAGCAGTACTTC,CASSHGDRGVYEQYF
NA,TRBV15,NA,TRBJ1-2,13,TGTGCCACCAGCTCAAGACAGTTCTATGGCTACACCTTC,CATSSRQFYGYTF
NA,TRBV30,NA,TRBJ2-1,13,TGTGCCTGGAGTAATTTGAGGGGGGGTGAGCAGTTCTTC,CAWSNLRGGEQFF
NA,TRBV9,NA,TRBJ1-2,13,TGTGCCAGCAGCGTAGGGGAAGCGTACGGCTACACCTTC,CASSVGEAYGYTF
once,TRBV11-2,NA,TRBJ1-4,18,TGTGCCAGCAGTCCCCGAGTGGGCCTGGGATTTCCTAATGAAAAACTGTTTTTT,CASSPRVGLGFPNEKLFF
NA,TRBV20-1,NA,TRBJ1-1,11,TGCAGTGCTCCTGGGTACACTGAAGCTTTCTTT,CSAPGYTEAFF
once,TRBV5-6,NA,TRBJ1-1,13,TGTGCCAGCAGTCTCGACAGGAACACTGAAGCTTTCTTT,CASSLDRNTEAFF
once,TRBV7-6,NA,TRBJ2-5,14,TGTGCCAGCAGCCCGGACGTATTCCAAGAGACCCAGTACTTC,CASSPDVFQETQYF
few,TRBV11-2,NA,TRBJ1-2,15,TGTGCCAGCAGCCCACTCGGACTGGCATTGGATGGCTACACCTTC,CASSPLGLALDGYTF
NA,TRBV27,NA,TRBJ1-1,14,TGTGCCAGCAGTTGGGCCAGGGGAAACACTGAAGCTTTCTTT,CASSWARGNTEAFF
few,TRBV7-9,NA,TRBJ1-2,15,TGTGCCAGCAGCTCATGGGACTCCCACGGATATGGCTACACCTTC,CASSSWDSHGYGYTF
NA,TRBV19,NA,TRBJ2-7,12,TGTGCCAGTATCGGGAACTCGGGCGAGCAGTACTTC,CASIGNSGEQYF
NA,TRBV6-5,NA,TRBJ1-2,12,TGTGCCAGCAGTGATCCGACAGCGGGCTACACCTTC,CASSDPTAGYTF
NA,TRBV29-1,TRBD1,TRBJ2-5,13,TGCAGCGTTCCCCACAGGGGAAAAGAGACCCAGTACTTC,CSVPHRGKETQYF
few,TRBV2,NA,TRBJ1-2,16,TGTGCCAGCAGTGAACGGCTGGGGATTTACAACTATGGCTACACCTTC,CASSERLGIYNYGYTF
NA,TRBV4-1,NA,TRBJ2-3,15,TGCGCCAGCAGCCAAGGCTTCCAAGGCACAGATACGCAGTATTTT,CASSQGFQGTDTQYF
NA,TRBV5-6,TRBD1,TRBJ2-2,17,TGTGCCAGCAGCTTGCCGGGACAGGGGGTAATCACCGGGGAGCTGTTTTTT,CASSLPGQGVITGELFF
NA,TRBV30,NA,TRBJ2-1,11,TGTGCCTGGAGTCCCGGAAATGAGCAGTTCTTC,CAWSPGNEQFF
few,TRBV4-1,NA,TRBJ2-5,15,TGCGCCAGCAGCCAAATTGAATCGGAAGGCGAGACCCAGTACTTC,CASSQIESEGETQYF
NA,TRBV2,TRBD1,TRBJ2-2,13,TGTGCCAGCAGTAAACAGGGGTCCGGGGAGCTGTTTTTT,CASSKQGSGELFF
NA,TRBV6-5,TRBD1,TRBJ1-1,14,TGTGCCAGCAGTTCGGGACAGGGTCGGACTGAAGCTTTCTTT,CASSSGQGRTEAFF
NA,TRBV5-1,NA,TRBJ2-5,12,TGCGCCAGCAGCTACAGACGGGAGACCCAGTACTTC,CASSYRRETQYF
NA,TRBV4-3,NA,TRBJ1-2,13,TGCGCCAGCAGCCAAGGTGATGGGTATGGCTACACCTTC,CASSQGDGYGYTF
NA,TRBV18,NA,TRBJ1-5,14,TGTGCCAGCTCACCCACAGATAGCAATCAGCCCCAGCATTTT,CASSPTDSNQPQHF
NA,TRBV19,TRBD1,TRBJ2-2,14,TGTGCCAGTAGCCGGGACAGGGATTACAGGGAGCTGTTTTTT,CASSRDRDYRELFF
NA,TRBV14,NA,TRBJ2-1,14,TGTGCCAGCAGCCCCATCCGAAGTGTCAATGAGCAGTTCTTC,CASSPIRSVNEQFF
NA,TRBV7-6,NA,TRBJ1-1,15,TGTGCCAGCAGCTATAAAATCGGGGAGAACACTGAAGCTTTCTTT,CASSYKIGENTEAFF
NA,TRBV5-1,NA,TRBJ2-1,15,TGCGCCAGCAGCTTGGAGGCTAGCAGCTACAATGAGCAGTTCTTC,CASSLEASSYNEQFF
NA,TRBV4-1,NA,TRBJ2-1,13,TGCGCCAGCAGCCAACAAACCGGGCAAAACCAGTTCTTC,CASSQQTGQNQFF
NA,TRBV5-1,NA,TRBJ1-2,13,TGCGCCAGCAGCTTGGACGGGATCTATGGCTACACCTTC,CASSLDGIYGYTF
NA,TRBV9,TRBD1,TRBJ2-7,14,TGTGCCAGCAGCGTAGGGACAGGGCCCTCCGAGCAGTACTTC,CASSVGTGPSEQYF
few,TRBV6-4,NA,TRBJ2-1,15,TGTGCCAGCAGCCCCGACATAGGGTGGTCCAATGAGCAGTTCTTC,CASSPDIGWSNEQFF